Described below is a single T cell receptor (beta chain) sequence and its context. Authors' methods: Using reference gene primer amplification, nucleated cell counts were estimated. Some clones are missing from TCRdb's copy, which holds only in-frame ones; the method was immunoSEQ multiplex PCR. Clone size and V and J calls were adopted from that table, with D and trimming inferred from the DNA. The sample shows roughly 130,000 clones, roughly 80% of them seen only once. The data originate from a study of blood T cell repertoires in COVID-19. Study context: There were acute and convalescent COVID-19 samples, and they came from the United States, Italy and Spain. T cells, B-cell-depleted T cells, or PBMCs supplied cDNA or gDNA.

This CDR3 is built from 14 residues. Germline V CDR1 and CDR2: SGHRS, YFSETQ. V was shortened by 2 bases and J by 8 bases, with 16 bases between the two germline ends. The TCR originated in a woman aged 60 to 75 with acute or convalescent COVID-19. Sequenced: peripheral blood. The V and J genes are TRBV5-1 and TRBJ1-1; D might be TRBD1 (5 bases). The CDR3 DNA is TGCGCCAGCAGCTTTGGACATCTAAGCGCAGAAGCTTTCTTT. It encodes CASSFGHLSAEAFF.